The following is a TCR beta chain sequence with its context. Looked up from germline, CDR1 is MNHEY and CDR2 is SVGAGI. The CDR3 is 13 amino acids. V gave up 1 base and J gave up 7 bases, with 5 bases separating them. Followed over time, Seattle patients had been enrolled while infection was active. This entry comes from a study of blood T cell repertoires in COVID-19. Whole-study context: Sites across the United States, Italy and Spain contributed samples from acute and convalescent COVID-19. The cDNA or gDNA used as material had been derived from T cells, B-cell-depleted T cells, or PBMCs.

In the authors' workflow: From reference gene primer amplification, estimates of nucleated cell counts were derived. TCRdb's table, derived via immunoSEQ multiplex PCR, lists solely in-frame clones and lacks some. The V and J calls and clone size were taken over from that table, and D and trimming were inferred from the DNA. The sample consists of more than 350,000 clones, more than 80% of them appearing once. This clonotype was obtained from a woman aged 25 to 45 with COVID-19, enrolled during active disease. The rearrangement joins TRBV6-5 to TRBJ1-6; the D is unclear. Specimen: peripheral blood. The CDR3 bases are TGTGCCAGCAGTTACTTAGCAAATTCACCCCTCCACTTT. This encodes CASSYLANSPLHF.